Sequencing of this T cell receptor (beta chain) was carried out in a study of blood T cell repertoires in COVID-19. Across the study: The cDNA or gDNA used as material had been derived from T cells, B-cell-depleted T cells, or PBMCs.

This table comes from immunoSEQ multiplex PCR, and its TCRdb copy is limited to in-frame clones, with some not included. The sample lists around 250,000 clones; around nine tenths were seen once. V lost 4 bases, J lost 11 bases, and 21 bases lay in between. CDR3 length: 15 residues. Germline CDR1 reads SGHTS; CDR2 reads YDEGEE. The sample comprised peripheral blood. This clonotype was sampled from an older woman with active or convalescent COVID-19. The chain uses TRBV5-8 and TRBJ1-4; maybe TRBD1 (6 bases). The CDR3 reads CASSHPRGGLGKLFF. The CDR3 DNA reads as TGTGCCAGCAGCCACCCCCGTGGGGGCCTCGGGAAACTGTTTTTT.